The 15 T cell receptor beta chains below come from one sample, sequenced in a study of cytomegalovirus exposure and HLA in healthy donors. Both 60 Vbeta primers and 13 Jbeta primers went into the PCR. Generated by immunoSEQ multiplex PCR, the TCRdb table keeps only in-frame clones and is missing some. The table records about 120,000 clones, over 75% of them present only once. The sequenced material came from PBMCs. The source is a man aged 25-40 years in good health and CMV-seronegative.

The chain links TRBV10-3 to TRBJ1-5; tentative D call: TRBD1 (5 bases). V was pared by 9 bases and J by 3 bases, with 9 bases between. The CDR3 sequence is 12 residues long. Germline-derived CDR1 and CDR2 are ENHRY and SYGVKD. CDR3 DNA: TGTGCCATTCAGGGTGACAATCAGCCCCAGCATTTT. It codes for CAIQGDNQPQHF.

This clone has a handful of counts. The rearrangement joins TRBV27 to TRBJ2-5; D perhaps matches TRBD1 (6 bases). CDR3 length: 16 residues. V was trimmed by 6 bases and J by 4 bases, leaving 21 bases between them. CDR1 MNHEY and CDR2 SMNVEV come from the germline V gene (reference sequence). The CDR3: CASSLQGVRLAETQYF. Here the CDR3 DNA reads TGTGCCAGCAGCTTACAGGGTGTACGGTTGGCAGAGACCCAGTACTTC.

The V gene is TRBV4-3, the J gene TRBJ2-1, with D tentatively TRBD2 (6 bases). Trimming pared 2 bases from V and 7 bases from J, leaving 9 bases between. From germline, CDR1 is LGHNA and CDR2 YSLEER. The CDR3 has 13 amino acids. The CDR3 sequence is CASSQRGRNEQFF. The CDR3 region has the DNA TGCGCCAGCAGCCAACGGGGGAGGAATGAGCAGTTCTTC.

J is TRBJ2-7 and V is TRBV27; D might be TRBD1 (6 bases). The germline CDR1 and CDR2 sequences are MNHEY and SMNVEV (reference sequence). The CDR3 extends over 15 amino acids. Trimming took 5 bases from V and 0 from J, leaving 14 bases between them. DNA of the CDR3: TGTGCCAGCAGTCTCACGGGACACCTCTCCTACGAGCAGTACTTC. Protein: CASSLTGHLSYEQYF.

The chain uses TRBV29-1 and TRBJ2-7; possibly TRBD2 for D (7 bases). Trimming cost V 6 bases and J 6 bases, with 21 bases left between them. CDR1 is SQVTM, CDR2 ANQGSEA, per germline. This CDR3 has 14 residues. CDR3 nucleotides: TGCAGCGTATCGAAAGGGGGGGCCCTCGGCGAGCAGTACTTC. Translating it yields CSVSKGGALGEQYF.

The rearrangement links TRBV7-6 to TRBJ2-1; TRBD2 matches 8 bases. The J segment lost 9 bases and the V segment lost 1 base, leaving 11 bases of the junction unmatched. From germline, CDR1 is SGHVS and CDR2 FNYEAQ. This CDR3 comprises 16 residues. CDR3 coding DNA: TGTGCCAGCAGCTTAGAACCGGGACTAGTTTCGGGTGAGCAGTTCTTC. Amino acids: CASSLEPGLVSGEQFF.

The chain couples TRBV4-3 to TRBJ2-7, with 9 bases aligning to TRBD2. The CDR3 totals 16 residues. CDR1 is LGHNA and CDR2 is YSLEER in the germline V gene. The V and J ends lost 4 bases and 7 bases, in that order; junction bases with no gene match: 14. The CDR3 loop is CASSLARGGGVGEQYF. The CDR3 bases are TGCGCCAGCAGCCTAGCTCGAGGCGGGGGGGTTGGGGAGCAGTACTTC.

This clone was seen once. The chain employs TRBV18 and TRBJ2-5; 8 nucleotides match TRBD1. The CDR3 extends over 14 amino acids. Germline-derived CDR1 and CDR2 are KGHSH and LQKENI. J gave up 5 bases and V 6 bases, and 8 bases lay outside the gene matches. The CDR3 loop is CASSWTGRSETQYF. In DNA form, the CDR3 reads TGTGCCAGCTCCTGGACAGGGCGTTCGGAGACCCAGTACTTC.

This clone was seen more than once but under ten times. The rearrangement uses TRBV19 and TRBJ2-5; TRBD1 is a possible D gene (6 bases). The germline V and J ends were trimmed by 6 bases and 5 bases, with 16 bases remaining between them. The CDR3 sequence is 14 residues long. The germline V gene has CDR1 LNHDA and CDR2 SQIVND (reference sequence). This chain's CDR3 is CASRPTGQRETQYF. Here the CDR3 DNA reads TGTGCCAGTAGGCCAACTGGACAGAGGGAGACCCAGTACTTC.

This chain joins TRBV5-6 and TRBJ1-2, with 7 positions matching TRBD1. The germline V gene has CDR1 SGHDT and CDR2 YYEEEE. Trimming at V came to 2 bases and at J to 6 bases, leaving 4 bases not matched to a gene. The CDR3 is made up of 13 amino acids. The CDR3 loop is CASSFPTGNGYTF. The CDR3 DNA follows: TGTGCCAGCAGCTTCCCGACAGGGAATGGCTACACCTTC.

The CDR3 here is CASSTGTPEAFF. CDR3 DNA sequence: TGTGCCAGCAGCACAGGGACCCCTGAAGCTTTCTTT. V gene TRBV7-9 combines with J gene TRBJ1-1, with D maybe TRBD1 (6 bases). The CDR3 spans 12 residues. Trimming cost V 5 bases and J 6 bases, with 10 bases left between them. Germline CDR1 SEHNR, CDR2 FQNEAQ (reference sequence). Supplemented by reference TRBV7-9 and TRBJ1-1, the full variable domain reads DTGVSQNPRHKITKRGQNVTFRCDPISEHNRLYWYRQTLGQGPEFLTYFQNEAQLEKSRLLSDRFSAERPKGSFSTLEIQRTEQGDSAMYLCASSTGTPEAFFGQGTRLTVV.

The chain recombines TRBV10-3 with TRBJ1-3, with 8 bases matching TRBD1. CDR3 length: 13 residues. Looked up from germline, CDR1 is ENHRY and CDR2 is SYGVKD. J lost 2 bases, V lost 6 bases, and 0 bases had no gene match. The CDR3, as DNA: TGTGCCATCAGACAGGGGGCTGGAAACACCATATATTTT. As protein: CAIRQGAGNTIYF.

The table lists this clone with a few counts. J is TRBJ1-6 and V is TRBV6-4; 9 nucleotides agree with TRBD1. V shed 0 bases and J 10 bases; nucleotides not matched to a gene: 1. The CDR3 totals 14 residues. Per the germline V gene, CDR1 is MRHNA and CDR2 is SNTAGT. The CDR3 DNA reads TGTGCCAGCAGTGACTCCACAGGGGGCTCACCCCTCCACTTT. It translates to CASSDSTGGSPLHF.

The chain uses TRBV7-2 and TRBJ2-3; 9 bases are shared with TRBD1. The CDR3 runs to 14 residues. Germline CDR1 SGHTA, CDR2 FQGNSA. V gave up 3 bases and J gave up 3 bases; unmatched junction bases: 1. The CDR3 bases are TGTGCCAGCAGCTTGGACAGGGGTACAGATACGCAGTATTTT. This encodes CASSLDRGTDTQYF. The whole variable domain, remainder taken from reference TRBV7-2 and TRBJ2-3, is GAGVSQSPSNKVTEKGKDVELRCDPISGHTALYWYRQSLGQGLEFLIYFQGNSAPDKSGLPSDRFSAERTGGSVSTLTIQRTQQEDSAVYLCASSLDRGTDTQYFGPGTRLTVL.

This chain joins TRBV2 and TRBJ2-4; a possible D gene is TRBD2 (5 bases). The CDR3 has 15 residues. V was pared by 5 bases and J by 5 bases, with 16 bases between. Germline V gene lookup returns CDR1 SNHLY and CDR2 FYNNEI. The CDR3 is CASSFLRDWENIQYF. The CDR3 DNA sequence: TGTGCCAGCAGTTTCCTCCGGGATTGGGAAAACATTCAGTACTTC.